This T cell receptor beta chain is from a study of CD8+ T cells in alopecia areata. Study summary: Treated patients swallowed 5 to 10 mg of oral tofacitinib twice daily.

CDR1 and CDR2 from the germline V gene are GTSNPN and SVGIG (reference sequence). This CDR3 contains 13 residues. Trimming pared 7 bases from V and 4 bases from J, leaving 15 bases between. RNA was isolated and reverse transcribed to cDNA, the sequencing template. Here immunoSEQ multiplex PCR was the method, and the copy in TCRdb shows in-frame clones only, minus some. The data contain about 150,000 clones, 47% of them seen just once; the ten biggest clones take up around 6.8%. The V and J genes are TRBV30 and TRBJ2-3; possibly TRBD2 for D (7 bases). The sequenced sample was CD4+ T cells sorted from blood. The sequence was collected from a human donor with alopecia areata. The CDR3 sequence: CAYGGALPDTQYF. The CDR3 region has the DNA TGTGCCTATGGGGGGGCCCTTCCAGATACGCAGTATTTT.